The 9 T cell receptor beta chains reported below all come from one sample, sequenced in a study of T-cell reconstitution after alpha-beta-depleted transplantation in children. Unique molecular identifiers were incorporated into the prepared TCRbeta library. MiXCR, run by TCRdb on the PCR reads, gives a single entry per CDR3 protein. The table includes approximately 350,000 distinct CDR3 sequences, about 9.4% detected once. The sequencing here drew on PBMCs from the stem cell graft donor, taken from the stem cell graft. Receptor source: a human donor who donated a stem cell graft to a child with acute lymphoblastic leukemia.

This clonotype was recorded many times. This rearrangement joins TRBV20-1 to TRBJ2-7; maybe TRBD2 (6 bases). Trimming stripped 6 bases from V and 1 base from J, with 10 bases between. There are 12 residues in the CDR3. CDR1 and CDR2 (germline): DFQATT, SNEGSKA (reference sequence). The CDR3 loop is CSAPDYSYEQYF. The CDR3 region has the DNA TGCAGTGCCCCGGACTATTCCTACGAGCAGTACTTC.

This clonotype was counted a few times. The chain recombines TRBV28 with TRBJ2-1; 9 nucleotides agree with TRBD2. The CDR3 runs 16 residues. V gave up 4 bases and J gave up 7 bases; unmatched junction bases: 11. Germline V gene lookup returns CDR1 MDHEN and CDR2 SYDVKM. The CDR3 nucleotides are TGTGCCAGCAGTTCCCGACTAGCGGCAGGCAGTAATGAGCAGTTCTTC. This translates into CASSSRLAAGSNEQFF.

This clonotype was counted between two and nine times. This chain connects TRBV7-3 to TRBJ2-7; 8 nucleotides match TRBD1. In germline, CDR1 is SGHTA, CDR2 FQGTGA. The CDR3 loop spans 18 amino acids. Unmatched junction bases numbered 18, after V lost 8 bases and J lost 0 bases. The DNA for the CDR3 is TGTGCCAGCCAAAACCTCTCTCCTGACAGGGGAGGCTCCTACGAGCAGTACTTC. This gives the protein CASQNLSPDRGGSYEQYF.

The V gene is TRBV7-2, the J gene TRBJ1-2; D not certain. The ends were cut back, 3 bases at V and 3 bases at J, with 8 bases in the middle. CDR1 and CDR2 from the germline V gene are SGHTA and FQGNSA. This CDR3 is built from 13 residues. CDR3 loop: CASSFQSYYGYTF. CDR3 in DNA: TGTGCCAGCAGCTTTCAAAGTTACTATGGCTACACCTTC.

This clonotype appeared a few times. This chain links TRBV4-3 with TRBJ2-2; 12 nucleotides line up with TRBD2. V shed 2 bases and J 3 bases; nucleotides not matched to a gene: 4. The CDR3 spans 17 residues. Germline CDR1 is LGHNA and CDR2 is YSLEER. CDR3 residues: CASSQMTSGSDTGELFF. The CDR3 nucleotides are TGCGCCAGCAGCCAAATGACTAGCGGGAGTGACACCGGGGAGCTGTTTTTT.

The gene calls are TRBV29-1 and TRBJ1-1; unclear D gene. Trimming took off 4 bases at V and 10 bases at J, with 16 bases between the two ends. This CDR3 has 12 residues. The germline V gene has CDR1 SQVTM and CDR2 ANQGSEA. Here the CDR3 DNA reads TGCAGCGTTGTGGGGAAAACCCTTGGAGCTTTCTTT. Translating gives CSVVGKTLGAFF.

The chain combines TRBV4-2 with TRBJ1-4; 7 bases match TRBD1. V lost 4 bases and J lost 7; bases outside the gene matches: 12. This CDR3 region has 16 residues. CDR1 LGHNA and CDR2 YNFKEQ come from the germline V gene. The CDR3 spells CASSPRQGRDAEKLFF. The DNA of the CDR3 is TGTGCCAGCAGCCCACGACAGGGAAGGGATGCTGAAAAACTGTTTTTT.

This clonotype was recorded many times. The J gene is TRBJ2-7, the V gene TRBV27, with D possibly being TRBD1 or TRBD2 (6 bases each). The CDR3 covers 18 residues. The germline V gene encodes CDR1 MNHEY and CDR2 SMNVEV (reference sequence). V was cut by 3 bases and J by 0 bases, with 21 bases left in between. This CDR3 is CASSLKGGEYSSSYEQYF. The CDR3 bases are TGTGCCAGCAGTTTGAAGGGGGGCGAATACTCCAGCTCCTACGAGCAGTACTTC.

This clonotype was found a few times. The chain is built from TRBV15 and TRBJ2-1, with 12 nucleotides matching TRBD2. CDR3 length: 15 amino acids. With 3 bases clipped from V and 7 bases from J, the junction kept 4 bases outside the gene matches. CDR1 and CDR2 (germline): LNHNV, YYDKDF (reference sequence). The CDR3 is CATSRLAGGPNEQFF. The CDR3 nucleotides read TGTGCCACCAGCAGGCTAGCGGGAGGGCCTAATGAGCAGTTCTTC.